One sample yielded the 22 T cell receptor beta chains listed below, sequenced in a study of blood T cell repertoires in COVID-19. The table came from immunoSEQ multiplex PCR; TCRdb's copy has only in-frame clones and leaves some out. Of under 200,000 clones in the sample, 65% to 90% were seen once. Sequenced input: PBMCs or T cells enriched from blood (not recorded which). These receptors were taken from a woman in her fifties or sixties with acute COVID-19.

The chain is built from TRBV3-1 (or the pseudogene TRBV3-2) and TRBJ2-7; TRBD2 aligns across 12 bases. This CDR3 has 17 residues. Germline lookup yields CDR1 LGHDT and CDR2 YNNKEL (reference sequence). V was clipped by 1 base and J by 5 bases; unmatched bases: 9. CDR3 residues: CASSQAPHLAGGNEQYF. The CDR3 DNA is TGTGCCAGCAGCCAAGCCCCCCACCTAGCGGGAGGGAACGAGCAGTACTTC.

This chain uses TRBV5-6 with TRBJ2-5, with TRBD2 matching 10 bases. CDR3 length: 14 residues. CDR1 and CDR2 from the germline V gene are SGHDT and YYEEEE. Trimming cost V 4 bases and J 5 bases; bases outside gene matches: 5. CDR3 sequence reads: CASSRGTSAETQYF. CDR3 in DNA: TGTGCCAGCAGCCGCGGGACTAGCGCGGAGACCCAGTACTTC.

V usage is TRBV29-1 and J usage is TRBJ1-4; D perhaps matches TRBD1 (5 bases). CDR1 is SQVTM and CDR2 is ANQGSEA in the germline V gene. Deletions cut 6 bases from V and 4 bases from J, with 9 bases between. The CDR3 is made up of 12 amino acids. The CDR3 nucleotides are TGCAGCGTGACAGTCATTAATGAAAAACTGTTTTTT. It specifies CSVTVINEKLFF.

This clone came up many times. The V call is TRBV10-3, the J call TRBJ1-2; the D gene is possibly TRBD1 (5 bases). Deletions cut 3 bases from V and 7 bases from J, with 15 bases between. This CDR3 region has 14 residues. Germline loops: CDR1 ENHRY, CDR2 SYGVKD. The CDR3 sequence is CAISDLAQGTGYTF. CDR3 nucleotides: TGTGCCATCAGTGATCTTGCCCAGGGAACTGGCTACACCTTC.

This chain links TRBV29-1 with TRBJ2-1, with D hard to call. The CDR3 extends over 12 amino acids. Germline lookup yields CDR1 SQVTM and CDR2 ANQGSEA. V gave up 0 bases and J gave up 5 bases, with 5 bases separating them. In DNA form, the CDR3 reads TGCAGCGTTGAAGAGGCCAACAATGAGCAGTTCTTC. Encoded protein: CSVEEANNEQFF.

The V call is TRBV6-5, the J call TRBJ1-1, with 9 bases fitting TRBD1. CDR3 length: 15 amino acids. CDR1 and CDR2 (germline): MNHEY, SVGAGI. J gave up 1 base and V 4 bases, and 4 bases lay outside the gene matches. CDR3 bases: TGTGCCAGCAGTTTTCAGACAGGGGGGAACACTGAAGCTTTCTTT. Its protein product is CASSFQTGGNTEAFF.

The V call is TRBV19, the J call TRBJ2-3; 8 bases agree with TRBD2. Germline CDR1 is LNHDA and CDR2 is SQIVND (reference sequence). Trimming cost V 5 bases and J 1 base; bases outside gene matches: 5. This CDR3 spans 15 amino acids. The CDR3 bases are TGTGCCAGTAGTGCCCTTAGCGGGGGCACAGATACGCAGTATTTT. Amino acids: CASSALSGGTDTQYF.

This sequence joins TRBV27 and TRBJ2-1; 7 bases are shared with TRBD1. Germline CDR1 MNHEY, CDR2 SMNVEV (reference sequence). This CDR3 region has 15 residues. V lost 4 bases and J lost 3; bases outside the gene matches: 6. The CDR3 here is CASSSHRGGYNEQFF. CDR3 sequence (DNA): TGTGCCAGCAGTTCCCACAGGGGTGGCTACAATGAGCAGTTCTTC.

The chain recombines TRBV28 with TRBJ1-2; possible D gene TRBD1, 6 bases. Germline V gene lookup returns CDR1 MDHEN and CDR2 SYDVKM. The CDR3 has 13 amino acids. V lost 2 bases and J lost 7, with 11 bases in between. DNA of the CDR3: TGTGCCAGCAGTTTAGCACAGGGCCGTGGCTACACCTTC. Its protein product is CASSLAQGRGYTF.

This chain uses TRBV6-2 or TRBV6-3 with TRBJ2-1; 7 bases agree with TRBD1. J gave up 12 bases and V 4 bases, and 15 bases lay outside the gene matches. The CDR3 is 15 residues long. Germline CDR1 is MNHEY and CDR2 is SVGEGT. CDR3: CASSSTPEQGQRQFF. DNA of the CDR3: TGTGCCAGCAGTTCGACGCCGGAACAGGGGCAAAGGCAGTTCTTC.

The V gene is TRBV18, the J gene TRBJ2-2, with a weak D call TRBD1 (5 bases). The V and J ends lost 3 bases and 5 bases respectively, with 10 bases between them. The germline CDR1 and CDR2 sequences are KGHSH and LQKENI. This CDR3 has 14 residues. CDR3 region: CASSPQGRTGELFF. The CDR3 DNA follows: TGTGCCAGCTCACCGCAGGGCCGTACCGGGGAGCTGTTTTTT.

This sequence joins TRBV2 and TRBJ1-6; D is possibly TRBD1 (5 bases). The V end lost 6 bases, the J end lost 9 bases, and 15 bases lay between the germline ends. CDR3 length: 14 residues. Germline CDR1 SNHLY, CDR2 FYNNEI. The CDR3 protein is CASRAGRSLSPLHF. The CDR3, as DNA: TGTGCCAGCAGGGCGGGACGGTCTCTTTCACCCCTCCACTTT. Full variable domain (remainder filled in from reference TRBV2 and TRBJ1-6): EPEVTQTPSHQVTQMGQEVILRCVPISNHLYFYWYRQILGQKVEFLVSFYNNEISEKSEIFDDQFSVERPDGSNFTLKIRSTKLEDSAMYFCASRAGRSLSPLHFGNGTRLTVT.

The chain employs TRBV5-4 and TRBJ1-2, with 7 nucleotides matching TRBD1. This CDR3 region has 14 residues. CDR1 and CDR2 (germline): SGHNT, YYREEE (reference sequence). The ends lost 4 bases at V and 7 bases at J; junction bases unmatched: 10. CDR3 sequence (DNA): TGTGCCAGCAGCCGACAGGGAAACCTCGGTGGCTACACCTTC. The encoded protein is CASSRQGNLGGYTF.

The CDR3 nucleotides read TGTGCCTGGAAAACAGCGGGAGTTAACACCGGGGAGCTGTTTTTT. Its protein product is CAWKTAGVNTGELFF. This chain uses TRBV30 with TRBJ2-2; 8 bases agree with TRBD2. Per germline, CDR1 GTSNPN and CDR2 SVGIG (reference sequence). The CDR3 has 15 residues. V dropped 4 bases and J dropped 2; count of bases not matched to a gene: 6.

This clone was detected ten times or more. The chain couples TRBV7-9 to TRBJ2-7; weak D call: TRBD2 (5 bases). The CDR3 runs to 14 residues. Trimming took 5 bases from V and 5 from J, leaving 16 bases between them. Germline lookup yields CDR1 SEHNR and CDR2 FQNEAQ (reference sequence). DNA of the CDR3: TGTGCCAGCAGCCATCGATGGTCGAGGGACGAGCAGTACTTC. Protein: CASSHRWSRDEQYF.

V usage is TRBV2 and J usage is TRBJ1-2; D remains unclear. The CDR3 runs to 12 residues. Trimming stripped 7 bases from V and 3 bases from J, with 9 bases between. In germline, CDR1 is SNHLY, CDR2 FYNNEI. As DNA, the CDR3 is TGTGCCAGCACGCGGGTGGACTATGGCTACACCTTC. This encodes CASTRVDYGYTF.

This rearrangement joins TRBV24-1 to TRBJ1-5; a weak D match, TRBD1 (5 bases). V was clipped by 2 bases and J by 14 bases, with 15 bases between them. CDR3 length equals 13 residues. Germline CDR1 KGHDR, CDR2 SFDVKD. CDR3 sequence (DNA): TGTGCCACCAGTGATTCTCCGGGGGGACTCGAGCATTTT. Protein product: CATSDSPGGLEHF.

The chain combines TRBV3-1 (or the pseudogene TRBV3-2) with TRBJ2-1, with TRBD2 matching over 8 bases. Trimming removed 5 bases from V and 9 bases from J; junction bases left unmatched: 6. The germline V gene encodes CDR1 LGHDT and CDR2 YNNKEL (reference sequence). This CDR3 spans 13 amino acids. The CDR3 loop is CASSSGTRGEQFF. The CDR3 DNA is TGTGCCAGCAGCTCCGGGACTAGGGGTGAGCAGTTCTTC.

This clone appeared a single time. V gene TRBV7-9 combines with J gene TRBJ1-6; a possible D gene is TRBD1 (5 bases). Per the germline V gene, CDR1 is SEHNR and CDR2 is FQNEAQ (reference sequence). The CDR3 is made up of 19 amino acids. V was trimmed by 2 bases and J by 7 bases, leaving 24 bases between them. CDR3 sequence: CASSLSPGTRLGVNSPLHF. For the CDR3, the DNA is TGTGCCAGCAGCTTATCTCCAGGAACCCGCTTAGGGGTGAATTCACCCCTCCACTTT.

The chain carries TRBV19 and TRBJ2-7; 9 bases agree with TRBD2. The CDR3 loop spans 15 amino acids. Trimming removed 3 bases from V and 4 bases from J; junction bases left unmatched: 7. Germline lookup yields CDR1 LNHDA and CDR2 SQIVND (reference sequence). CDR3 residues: CASSMRAGGPYEQYF. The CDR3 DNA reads TGTGCCAGTAGTATGAGGGCGGGAGGGCCATACGAGCAGTACTTC.

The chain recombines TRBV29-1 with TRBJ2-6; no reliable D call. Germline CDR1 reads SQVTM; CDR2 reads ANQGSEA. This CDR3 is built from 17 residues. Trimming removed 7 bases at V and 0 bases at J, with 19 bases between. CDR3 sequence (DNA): TGCAGCGCCCAGTATGGCAGCGCTTCCTCTGGGGCCAACGTCCTGACTTTC. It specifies CSAQYGSASSGANVLTF.

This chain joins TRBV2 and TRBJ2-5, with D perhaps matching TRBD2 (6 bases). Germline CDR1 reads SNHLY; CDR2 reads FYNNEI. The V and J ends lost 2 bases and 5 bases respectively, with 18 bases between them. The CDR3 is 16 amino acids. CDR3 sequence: CASSESWLARGETQYF. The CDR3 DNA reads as TGTGCCAGCAGTGAAAGTTGGTTAGCCCGGGGGGAGACCCAGTACTTC.